The present T cell receptor beta chain was sequenced within a study of T cell responses to AZD1222 COVID-19 vaccine. Assay used: immunoSEQ multiplex PCR; TCRdb lists only in-frame clones, some missing. This repertoire shows about 180,000 clones, 85% to 95% found once; its top ten account for 1.5% to 2%. The CDR3 covers 15 residues. The V end lost 1 base, the J end lost 6 bases, and 14 bases lay between the germline ends. Germline loops: CDR1 SGHRS, CDR2 YFSETQ. This chain connects TRBV5-1 to TRBJ1-5, with D perhaps matching TRBD1 (6 bases). This TCR was sampled from an adult who received the AZD1222 COVID-19 vaccine. The sequences come from peripheral blood, collected 28 days after the second AZD1222 dose. The CDR3 here is CASSLSGGASQPQHF. CDR3 DNA sequence: TGCGCCAGCAGCTTGTCGGGGGGGGCGAGTCAGCCCCAGCATTTT.